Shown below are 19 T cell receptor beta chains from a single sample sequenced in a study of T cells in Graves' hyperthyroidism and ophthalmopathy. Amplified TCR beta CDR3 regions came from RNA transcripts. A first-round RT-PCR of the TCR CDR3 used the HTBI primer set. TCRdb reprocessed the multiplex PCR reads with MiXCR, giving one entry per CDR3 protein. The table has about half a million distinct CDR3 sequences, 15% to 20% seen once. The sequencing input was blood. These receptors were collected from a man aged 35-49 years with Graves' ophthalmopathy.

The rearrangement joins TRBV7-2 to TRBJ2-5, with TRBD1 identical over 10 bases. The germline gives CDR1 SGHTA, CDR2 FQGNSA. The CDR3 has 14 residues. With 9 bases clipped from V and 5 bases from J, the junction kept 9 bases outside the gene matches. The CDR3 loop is CASSLTGGSETQYF. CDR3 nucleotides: TGTGCCAGTAGCCTGACAGGGGGCAGTGAGACCCAGTACTTC.

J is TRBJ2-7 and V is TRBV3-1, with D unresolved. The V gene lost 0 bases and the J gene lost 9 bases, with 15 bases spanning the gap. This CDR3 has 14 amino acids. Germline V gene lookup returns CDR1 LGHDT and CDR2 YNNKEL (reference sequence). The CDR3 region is CASSQEGRSWWQYF. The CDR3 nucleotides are TGTGCCAGCAGCCAAGAGGGAAGGTCCTGGTGGCAGTACTTC.

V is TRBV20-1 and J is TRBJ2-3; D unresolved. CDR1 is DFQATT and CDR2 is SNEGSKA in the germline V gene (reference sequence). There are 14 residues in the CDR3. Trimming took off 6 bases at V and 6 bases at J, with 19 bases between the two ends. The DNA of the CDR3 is TGCAGTGCCCAGTCACGGACCTTTCCCGATACGCAGTATTTT. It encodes CSAQSRTFPDTQYF.

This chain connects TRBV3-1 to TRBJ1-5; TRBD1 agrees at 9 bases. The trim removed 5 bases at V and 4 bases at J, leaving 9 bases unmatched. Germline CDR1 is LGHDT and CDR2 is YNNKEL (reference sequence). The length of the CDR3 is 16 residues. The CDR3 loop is CASSSNPGQGNQPQHF. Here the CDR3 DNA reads TGTGCCAGCAGCTCCAATCCGGGACAGGGTAATCAGCCCCAGCATTTT. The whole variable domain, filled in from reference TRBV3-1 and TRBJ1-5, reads DTAVSQTPKYLVTQMGNDKSIKCEQNLGHDTMYWYKQDSKKFLKIMFSYNNKELIINETVPNRFSPKSPDKAHLNLHINSLELGDSAVYFCASSSNPGQGNQPQHFGDGTRLSIL.

CDR3 region: CASSPSAGYSNQPQHF. The CDR3 region has the DNA TGTGCCAGCAGCCCTTCGGCAGGTTATAGCAATCAGCCCCAGCATTTT. The chain combines TRBV12-3 or TRBV12-4 with TRBJ1-5, with unresolved D. Trimming cost V 6 bases and J 0 bases, with 15 bases left between them. The CDR3 covers 16 residues.

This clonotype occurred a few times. This CDR3 is CASRTKGGYTF. The CDR3 DNA reads as TGTGCCAGCAGGACCAAGGGTGGCTACACCTTC. This chain links TRBV3-1 with TRBJ1-2, with unresolved D. Germline CDR1 reads LGHDT; CDR2 reads YNNKEL (reference sequence). The CDR3 is 11 amino acids. V was cut by 6 bases and J by 7 bases, with 9 bases left in between.

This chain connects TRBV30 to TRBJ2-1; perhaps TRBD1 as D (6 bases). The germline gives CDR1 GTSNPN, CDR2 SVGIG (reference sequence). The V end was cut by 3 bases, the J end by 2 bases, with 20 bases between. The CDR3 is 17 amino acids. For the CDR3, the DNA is TGTGCCTGGAGGAAAGGAGGAGGCAGGGGCCCCTACAATGAGCAGTTCTTC. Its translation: CAWRKGGGRGPYNEQFF.

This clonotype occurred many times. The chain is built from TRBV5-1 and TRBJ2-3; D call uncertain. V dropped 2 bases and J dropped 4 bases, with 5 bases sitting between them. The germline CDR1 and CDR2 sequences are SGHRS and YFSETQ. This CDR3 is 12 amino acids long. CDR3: CASSLSSDTQYF. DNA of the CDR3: TGCGCCAGCAGCTTAAGCTCAGATACGCAGTATTTT. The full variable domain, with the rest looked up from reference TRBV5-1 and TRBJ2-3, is KAGVTQTPRYLIKTRGQQVTLSCSPISGHRSVSWYQQTPGQGLQFLFEYFSETQRNKGNFPGRFSGRQFSNSRSEMNVSTLELGDSALYLCASSLSSDTQYFGPGTRLTVL.

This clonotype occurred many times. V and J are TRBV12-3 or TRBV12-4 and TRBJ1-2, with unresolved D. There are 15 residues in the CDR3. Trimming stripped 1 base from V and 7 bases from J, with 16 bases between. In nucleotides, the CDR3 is TGTGCCAGCAGTTTAGTCTTGTGGAGGGAGGGTGGCTACACCTTC. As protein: CASSLVLWREGGYTF.

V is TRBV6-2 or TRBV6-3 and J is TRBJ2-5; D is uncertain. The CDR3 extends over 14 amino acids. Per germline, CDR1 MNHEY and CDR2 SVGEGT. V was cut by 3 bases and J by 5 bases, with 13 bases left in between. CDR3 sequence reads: CASSYSLGRETQYF. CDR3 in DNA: TGTGCCAGCAGTTATTCGCTTGGAAGGGAGACCCAGTACTTC.

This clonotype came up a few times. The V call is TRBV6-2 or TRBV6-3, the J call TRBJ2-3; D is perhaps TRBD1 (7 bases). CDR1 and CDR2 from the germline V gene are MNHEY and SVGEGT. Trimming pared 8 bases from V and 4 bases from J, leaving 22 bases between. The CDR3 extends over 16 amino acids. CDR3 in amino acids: CASPPTGAGGSDTQYF. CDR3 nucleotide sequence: TGTGCCAGCCCCCCCACCGGTGCAGGGGGGTCAGATACGCAGTATTTT.

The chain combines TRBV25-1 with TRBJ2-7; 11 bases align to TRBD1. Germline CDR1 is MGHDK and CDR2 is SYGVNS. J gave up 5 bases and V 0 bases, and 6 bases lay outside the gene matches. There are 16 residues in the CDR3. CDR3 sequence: CASSEYRRTGGHEQYF. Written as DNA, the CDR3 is TGTGCCAGCAGTGAATACCGGAGGACAGGGGGCCACGAGCAGTACTTC.

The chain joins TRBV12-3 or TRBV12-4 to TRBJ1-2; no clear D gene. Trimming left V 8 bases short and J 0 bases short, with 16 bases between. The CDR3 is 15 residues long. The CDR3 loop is CASLVRAYPNYGYTF. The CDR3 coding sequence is TGTGCCAGCCTTGTCCGGGCCTATCCTAACTATGGCTACACCTTC.

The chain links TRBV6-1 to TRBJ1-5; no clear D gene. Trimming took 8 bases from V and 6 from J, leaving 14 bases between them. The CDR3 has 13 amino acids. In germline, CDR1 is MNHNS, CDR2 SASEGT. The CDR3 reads CASYGFAGQPQHF. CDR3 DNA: TGTGCCAGCTATGGATTCGCGGGTCAGCCCCAGCATTTT.

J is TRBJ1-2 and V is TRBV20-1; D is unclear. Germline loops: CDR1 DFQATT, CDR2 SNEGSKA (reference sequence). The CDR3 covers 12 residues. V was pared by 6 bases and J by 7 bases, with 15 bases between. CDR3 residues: CSAQDPGFGYTF. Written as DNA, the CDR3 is TGCAGTGCCCAAGATCCAGGCTTTGGCTACACCTTC.

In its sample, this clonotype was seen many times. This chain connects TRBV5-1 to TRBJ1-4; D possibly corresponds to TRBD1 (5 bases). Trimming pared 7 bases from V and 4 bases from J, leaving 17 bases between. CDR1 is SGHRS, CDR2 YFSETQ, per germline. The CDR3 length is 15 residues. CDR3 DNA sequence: TGCGCCAGCGCTGACGGGGGGTATGATAATGAAAAACTGTTTTTT. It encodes CASADGGYDNEKLFF.

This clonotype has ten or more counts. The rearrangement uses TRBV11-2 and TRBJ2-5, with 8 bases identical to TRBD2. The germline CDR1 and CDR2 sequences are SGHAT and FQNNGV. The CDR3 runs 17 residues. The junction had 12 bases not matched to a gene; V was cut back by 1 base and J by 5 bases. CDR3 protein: CASSLVLMRGAGETQYF. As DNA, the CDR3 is TGTGCCAGCAGCTTAGTCCTTATGCGGGGGGCTGGTGAGACCCAGTACTTC. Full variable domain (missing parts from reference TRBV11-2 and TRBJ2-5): EAGVAQSPRYKIIEKRQSVAFWCNPISGHATLYWYQQILGQGPKLLIQFQNNGVVDDSQLPKDRFSAERLKGVDSTLKIQPAKLEDSAVYLCASSLVLMRGAGETQYFGPGTRLLVL.

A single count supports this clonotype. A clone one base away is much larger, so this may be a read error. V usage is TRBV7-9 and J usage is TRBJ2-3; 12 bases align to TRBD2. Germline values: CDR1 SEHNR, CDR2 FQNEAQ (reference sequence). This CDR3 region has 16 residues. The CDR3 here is CTSSLELAGGADTQYF. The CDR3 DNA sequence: TGCACCAGCAGCCTGGAACTAGCGGGGGGCGCAGATACGCAGTATTTT.

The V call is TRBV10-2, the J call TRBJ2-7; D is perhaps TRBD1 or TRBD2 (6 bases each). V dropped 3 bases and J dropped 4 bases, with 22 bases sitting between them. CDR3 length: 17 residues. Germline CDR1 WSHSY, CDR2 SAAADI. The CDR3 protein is CASSDVGQIAAGYEQYF. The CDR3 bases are TGCGCCAGCAGTGACGTAGGACAGATTGCGGCGGGGTACGAGCAGTACTTC.